Listed below are T cell receptor beta chains from one sample, sequenced in a study of blood T cell repertoires in COVID-19. Only in-frame clones appear in the TCRdb table, and some are missing; sequencing was by immunoSEQ multiplex PCR. The sample has 130,000 to 150,000 clones, more than 70% seen once. The source material was PBMCs or T cells enriched from blood (not recorded which). These receptors came from a man in his forties with acute COVID-19. The CDR3 runs from the conserved cysteine through the conserved F or W. D genes are given only for firm matches. Not all rows give a size; the values are once, few, many and, for expanded clones, a class.

TRBV7-2	TRBJ1-2	.	.	TGTGCCAGCAGCCTGGACAGCCAACCAAACTATGGCTACACCTTC	CASSLDSQPNYGYTF
TRBV29-1	TRBJ2-5	.	.	TGCAGCGTTGTGGGGGCGACCCAAGAGACCCAGTACTTC	CSVVGATQETQYF
TRBV7-6	TRBJ1-3	.	TRBD1	TGTGCCAGCAGCTTAGCGGAGGACAGGGTCGCTGGAAACACCATATATTTT	CASSLAEDRVAGNTIYF
TRBV11-2	TRBJ2-7	.	.	TGTGCCAGCAGCGAGACAGCTAACTACGAGCAGTACTTC	CASSETANYEQYF
TRBV19	TRBJ2-3	.	TRBD2	TGTGCCAGTAGTCGACTAGCGGGGGGGGTCGGCACAGATACGCAGTATTTT	CASSRLAGGVGTDTQYF
TRBV29-1	TRBJ2-1	.	.	TGCAGCGTTGGTGCGGGGACCTACAATGAGCAGTTCTTC	CSVGAGTYNEQFF
TRBV10-2	TRBJ2-3	.	.	TGCGCCAGCAGTGAAGGGGGATACACAGATACGCAGTATTTT	CASSEGGYTDTQYF
TRBV30	TRBJ2-3	.	TRBD1	TGTGCCTTGGGACAGGCAATCACAGATACGCAGTATTTT	CALGQAITDTQYF
TRBV5-6	TRBJ1-2	.	TRBD1	TGTGCCAGCAGACAGAGGCAGGGGGCGAGAGGCTACACCTTC	CASRQRQGARGYTF
TRBV21-1	TRBJ1-1	.	.	TGTGCCAGCAGCCCTTGGACAGGGCCTAACACTGAAGCTTTCTTT	CASSPWTGPNTEAFF
TRBV28	TRBJ1-5	.	.	TGTGCCAGCAGTCCCCTTATTTTGTCGACAAGGAGGGGCAATCAGCCCCAGCATTTT	CASSPLILSTRRGNQPQHF
TRBV11-2	TRBJ2-7	once	TRBD2	TGTGCCAGCAGCCCGCTAGCGGGAATCACGGACGAGCAGTACTTC	CASSPLAGITDEQYF
TRBV5-4	TRBJ2-1	.	TRBD1	TGTGCCAGCAGCGCTGAGGTACAGGGGGCGAACAATGAGCAGTTCTTC	CASSAEVQGANNEQFF
TRBV7-9	TRBJ1-5	few	.	TGTGCCAGCAGCTTAGGCGGTAGTCAGCCCCAGCATTTT	CASSLGGSQPQHF
TRBV28	TRBJ1-2	once	TRBD1	TGTGCCAGCAGTTTGGACGGCGGGACAGGCACCTATGGCTACACCTTC	CASSLDGGTGTYGYTF
TRBV5-4	TRBJ2-6	.	TRBD2	TGTGCCAGCAGCGCGGGGTTAGCGGGAGGGGGATCTGGGGCCAACGTCCTGACTTTC	CASSAGLAGGGSGANVLTF
TRBV7-2	TRBJ1-2	.	.	TGTGCCAGCAGCTTAAACCGCGCAGGCTACACCTTC	CASSLNRAGYTF
TRBV10-1	TRBJ2-5	.	.	TGCGCCAGCAGCGTGTCAGGTTCCGGGACCCAGTACTTC	CASSVSGSGTQYF
TRBV10-3	TRBJ2-5	.	TRBD1	TGTGCCATCAGGGGGGAACAGGGGGAAGAGACCCAGTACTTC	CAIRGEQGEETQYF
TRBV25-1	TRBJ2-7	.	.	TGTGCCAGCAGGGGGGCAGCCTACGAGCAGTACTTC	CASRGAAYEQYF
TRBV5-4	TRBJ2-5	.	.	TGTGCCAGCAGCTTGGTCGACTCCCAAGAGACCCAGTACTTC	CASSLVDSQETQYF
TRBV4-3	TRBJ2-2	.	.	TGCGCCAGCAGCCAAGAATATATCACCGGGGAGCTGTTTTTT	CASSQEYITGELFF
TRBV18	TRBJ1-2	.	TRBD1	TGTGCCAGCTCACTAATCCGGGACAGGGAGTACACCTTC	CASSLIRDREYTF
TRBV5-8	TRBJ1-6	.	.	TGTGCCAGCAGCTTCCCTAATAATTCACCCCTCCACTTT	CASSFPNNSPLHF
TRBV5-5	TRBJ1-3	.	TRBD1	TGTGCCAGCAGCGCTACAGGGGAACCTGGAAACACCATATATTTT	CASSATGEPGNTIYF
TRBV7-2	TRBJ1-1	.	.	TGTGCCAGCAGCTTAGCTACCACGCGGTGGGCTTTCTTT	CASSLATTRWAFF
TRBV6-2/TRBV6-3	TRBJ2-4	few	TRBD2	TGTGCCAGCAGTTCCGGGACTAGCGGGGAGCTAGCCAAAAACATTCAGTACTTC	CASSSGTSGELAKNIQYF
TRBV30	TRBJ1-1	.	TRBD1	TGTGCCTGGAGCGGGGACAGAAAAAACACTGAAGCTTTCTTT	CAWSGDRKNTEAFF
TRBV19	TRBJ1-1	once	TRBD1	TGTGCCAGTAGTGTGAAGGCAGGGGGCTTTACTGAAGCTTTCTTT	CASSVKAGGFTEAFF
TRBV7-2	TRBJ2-5	.	.	TGTGCCAGCAGCTCCGCGGGGATTCAAGAGACCCAGTACTTC	CASSSAGIQETQYF
TRBV11-2	TRBJ2-7	few	TRBD2	TGTGCCAGCAGCTACGGGACTAGCGCCGGGGGGGCCTACGAGCAGTACTTC	CASSYGTSAGGAYEQYF
TRBV6-6	TRBJ2-7	.	TRBD2	TGTGCCAGCAGTTTAGAAGCGGGAGGTGAGCAGTACTTC	CASSLEAGGEQYF
TRBV9	TRBJ2-1	.	.	TGTGCCAGCAGCGTAGGTACCTCCGGGGTCAATGAGCAGTTCTTC	CASSVGTSGVNEQFF
TRBV4-3	TRBJ1-1	few	.	TGCGCCAGCAGCCAAGCTATGAACACTGAAGCTTTCTTT	CASSQAMNTEAFF
TRBV4-1	TRBJ2-1	.	.	TGCGCCAGCAGCCATCCCGTTAAGGGGATCTACAATGAGCAGTTCTTC	CASSHPVKGIYNEQFF
TRBV4-3	TRBJ2-7	.	.	TGCGCCAGCAGCCAGAGGGAGGATACCACCTACGAGCAGTACTTC	CASSQREDTTYEQYF
TRBV7-9	TRBJ2-1	.	TRBD1	TGTGCCAGCAGCTTCAGGGGACAGGGTGAGCAGTTCTTC	CASSFRGQGEQFF
TRBV27	TRBJ1-2	.	TRBD1	TGTGCCAGCAGTATACGAACTGGGACAGCTAACTATGGCTACACCTTC	CASSIRTGTANYGYTF
TRBV11-3	TRBJ2-1	once	.	TGTGCCAGCAGCTCCGACAGCTCCTACAATGAGCAGTTCTTC	CASSSDSSYNEQFF
TRBV2	TRBJ1-1	.	TRBD1	TGTGCCAGCAGCGGACTACAGGGGTTCATGAACACTGAAGCTTTCTTT	CASSGLQGFMNTEAFF
TRBV7-9	TRBJ2-1	.	TRBD2	TGTGCCAGCAGCTCGTCCGGGACTAGAATTTACAATGAGCAGTTCTTC	CASSSSGTRIYNEQFF
TRBV7-2	TRBJ1-2	.	TRBD1	TGTGCCAGCAGCTTAGCGGACAGGGGTAGCGGGACCTTC	CASSLADRGSGTF
TRBV4-3	TRBJ1-4	few	.	TGCGCCAGCAGCCAAGTAGCGGGGAGGGCGTGGGAAAAACTGTTTTTT	CASSQVAGRAWEKLFF
TRBV6-2/TRBV6-3	TRBJ2-3	.	TRBD2	TGTGCCAGCAGTTACTGGAGCGGGAGTGGCACAGATACGCAGTATTTT	CASSYWSGSGTDTQYF
TRBV4-1	TRBJ1-1	few	.	TGCGCCAGCAGCCAAGACGGGGGGCTCACTGAAGCTTTCTTT	CASSQDGGLTEAFF
TRBV18	TRBJ2-7	.	TRBD1	TGTGCCAGCTCACCAGCCCTTCCGGGACAGGGCCAGGAGTCCTACGAGCAGTACTTC	CASSPALPGQGQESYEQYF
TRBV9	TRBJ2-1	.	TRBD1	TGTGCCAGCAGCATAACCGGGACAGGGCCCTATGAGCAGTTCTTC	CASSITGTGPYEQFF
TRBV7-2	TRBJ2-7	.	TRBD2	TGTGCCAGCGGGACTAGCGGGGGGGCAATCTACGAGCAGTACTTC	CASGTSGGAIYEQYF
TRBV7-2	TRBJ1-1	.	TRBD1	TGTGCCAGCAGCTTGACAGGGAATACTGAAGCTTTCTTT	CASSLTGNTEAFF
TRBV3-1/TRBV3-2	TRBJ1-3	.	TRBD1	TGTGCCAGCAGCCAAATCACCGGGACAGTCTCTGGAAACACCATATATTTT	CASSQITGTVSGNTIYF
TRBV18	TRBJ2-5	.	TRBD1	TGTGCCAGCTCTCCGCGCGACAGGGGGCCGGAGACCCAGTACTTC	CASSPRDRGPETQYF
TRBV5-4	TRBJ2-7	.	TRBD2	TGTGCCAGCAGCTTGGATGCGGGAGCAGGCTACGAGCAGTACTTC	CASSLDAGAGYEQYF
TRBV4-1	TRBJ2-7	.	TRBD1	TGCGCCAGCAGCCCTCGGACAGGGAGCTCCTACGAGCAGTACTTC	CASSPRTGSSYEQYF
TRBV19	TRBJ2-1	.	.	TGTGCCAGTACCATCGGGGGAGGCGATGAGCAGTTCTTC	CASTIGGGDEQFF
TRBV28	TRBJ1-4	.	TRBD1	TGTGCCAGCAGTGCTCGGACAGGGTCAACTAATGAAAAACTGTTTTTT	CASSARTGSTNEKLFF
TRBV24-1	TRBJ2-7	.	TRBD2	TGTGCCACCAGTGATCCGGGGGGGCAGTACTTC	CATSDPGGQYF
TRBV4-3	TRBJ2-7	.	TRBD2	TGCGCCAGCAGCCAAGCAGCGGGGGGGCGCGAGCAGTACTTC	CASSQAAGGREQYF